These T cell receptor beta chains were read from a single sample in a study of post-analysis software for immune sequencing data. Via MiXCR, TCRdb re-called the PCR reads, giving one row per CDR3 protein. The table has roughly 400,000 distinct CDR3 sequences, less than 40% seen once. Sequences were obtained from blood. Receptors were obtained from a girl aged 2-10 years with multiple sclerosis. CDR3s include the opening cysteine and the closing phenylalanine or tryptophan. The order of the fields is clone size, V gene, J gene, D gene, CDR3 protein, CDR3 DNA. D genes are given only for firm matches. Some rows mark clone size as missing; the rest say once, few, many or name a class of expanded clone.

abundance: few; v_gene: TRBV18; j_gene: TRBJ2-7; d_gene: .; CDR3aa: CASSPGREQYF; CDR3nt: TGTGCCAGCTCACCAGGCAGGGAGCAGTACTTC
abundance: few; v_gene: TRBV7-3; j_gene: TRBJ2-1; d_gene: TRBD2; CDR3aa: CASRTSGNSDEQFF; CDR3nt: TGTGCCAGCAGGACTAGCGGGAATTCGGATGAGCAGTTCTTC
abundance: few; v_gene: TRBV4-2; j_gene: TRBJ2-5; d_gene: TRBD2; CDR3aa: CASSQDFTSGVETQYF; CDR3nt: TGTGCCAGCAGCCAAGATTTTACTAGCGGGGTGGAGACCCAGTACTTC
abundance: .; v_gene: TRBV5-1; j_gene: TRBJ1-2; d_gene: TRBD1; CDR3aa: CASSLGTGGAGNGYTF; CDR3nt: TGCGCCAGCAGCTTGGGAACAGGGGGCGCGGGGAATGGCTACACCTTC
abundance: few; v_gene: TRBV7-9; j_gene: TRBJ2-4; d_gene: .; CDR3aa: CASSLETIQYF; CDR3nt: TGTGCCAGCAGCTTAGAGACCATTCAGTACTTC
abundance: few; v_gene: TRBV29-1; j_gene: TRBJ2-3; d_gene: .; CDR3aa: CSVGQGMADTQYF; CDR3nt: TGCAGCGTGGGCCAGGGGATGGCAGATACGCAGTATTTT
abundance: few; v_gene: TRBV28; j_gene: TRBJ2-7; d_gene: .; CDR3aa: CASSKVDPGYEQYF; CDR3nt: TGTGCCAGCAGCAAGGTGGATCCGGGCTACGAGCAGTACTTC
abundance: few; v_gene: TRBV7-9; j_gene: TRBJ1-4; d_gene: .; CDR3aa: CASSSPFGEKLFF; CDR3nt: TGTGCCAGCAGCTCCCCCTTCGGCGAAAAACTGTTTTTT
abundance: .; v_gene: TRBV20-1; j_gene: TRBJ1-1; d_gene: TRBD1; CDR3aa: CSARDWKGANTEAFF; CDR3nt: TGCAGTGCTAGAGATTGGAAGGGGGCAAACACTGAAGCTTTCTTT
abundance: .; v_gene: TRBV20-1; j_gene: TRBJ1-2; d_gene: .; CDR3aa: CSARDREDGGLHYGYTF; CDR3nt: TGCAGTGCTAGAGATAGGGAGGACGGGGGGCTGCACTATGGCTACACCTTC
abundance: .; v_gene: TRBV28; j_gene: TRBJ1-5; d_gene: TRBD1; CDR3aa: CASSKQGPLVNQPQHF; CDR3nt: TGTGCCAGCAGCAAACAGGGGCCGCTTGTTAATCAGCCCCAGCATTTT
abundance: .; v_gene: TRBV20-1; j_gene: TRBJ2-3; d_gene: .; CDR3aa: CSVGMDTQYF; CDR3nt: TGCAGTGTAGGGATGGATACGCAGTATTTT
abundance: .; v_gene: TRBV7-2; j_gene: TRBJ2-1; d_gene: .; CDR3aa: CASSLDSAGYNEQFF; CDR3nt: TGTGCCAGCAGCTTAGACAGCGCGGGCTACAATGAGCAGTTCTTC
abundance: few; v_gene: TRBV7-6; j_gene: TRBJ2-5; d_gene: .; CDR3aa: CASTSPWGPETQYF; CDR3nt: TGTGCCAGCACCTCCCCTTGGGGGCCAGAGACCCAGTACTTC
abundance: few; v_gene: TRBV28; j_gene: TRBJ2-5; d_gene: TRBD2; CDR3aa: CASSSPGLQETQYF; CDR3nt: TGTGCCAGCAGTTCACCGGGACTACAAGAGACCCAGTACTTC
abundance: .; v_gene: TRBV7-2; j_gene: TRBJ2-7; d_gene: .; CDR3aa: CASSAARGALTYEQYF; CDR3nt: TGTGCCAGCAGCGCCGCACGGGGGGCCCTAACCTACGAGCAGTACTTC
abundance: .; v_gene: TRBV4-2; j_gene: TRBJ2-3; d_gene: TRBD1; CDR3aa: CASSQGTGASTDTQYF; CDR3nt: TGTGCCAGCAGCCAAGGGACAGGGGCCAGCACAGATACGCAGTATTTT
abundance: .; v_gene: TRBV12-3/TRBV12-4; j_gene: TRBJ2-1; d_gene: .; CDR3aa: CASRYDTSSYNEQFF; CDR3nt: TGTGCCAGCAGGTACGACACGAGCTCCTACAATGAGCAGTTCTTC
abundance: .; v_gene: TRBV7-9; j_gene: TRBJ1-5; d_gene: .; CDR3aa: CASSPWGVNSNQPQHF; CDR3nt: TGTGCCAGCAGCCCATGGGGAGTGAATAGCAATCAGCCCCAGCATTTT
abundance: .; v_gene: TRBV29-1; j_gene: TRBJ1-2; d_gene: .; CDR3aa: CSAASATNYGYTF; CDR3nt: TGCAGCGCAGCCTCAGCCACTAACTATGGCTACACCTTC
abundance: .; v_gene: TRBV2; j_gene: TRBJ2-1; d_gene: .; CDR3aa: CAGLGPGNEQFF; CDR3nt: TGTGCCGGCTTAGGGCCTGGCAATGAGCAGTTCTTC
abundance: .; v_gene: TRBV6-5; j_gene: TRBJ2-7; d_gene: .; CDR3aa: CASSYATGSSYEQYF; CDR3nt: TGTGCCAGCAGTTATGCTACAGGGAGCTCCTACGAGCAGTACTTC
abundance: few; v_gene: TRBV7-2; j_gene: TRBJ2-1; d_gene: TRBD2; CDR3aa: CASSQSSTSGNEQFF; CDR3nt: TGTGCCAGCAGCCAATCCTCCACTAGCGGCAATGAGCAGTTCTTC
abundance: .; v_gene: TRBV5-1; j_gene: TRBJ2-5; d_gene: TRBD2; CDR3aa: CASSPGALAEWYQETQYF; CDR3nt: TGCGCCAGCAGCCCCGGGGCGCTAGCGGAATGGTACCAAGAGACCCAGTACTTC
abundance: few; v_gene: TRBV29-1; j_gene: TRBJ2-1; d_gene: .; CDR3aa: CSVAVYYNGQFF; CDR3nt: TGCAGCGTTGCGGTCTACTACAATGGGCAGTTCTTC
abundance: few; v_gene: TRBV25-1; j_gene: TRBJ2-1; d_gene: .; CDR3aa: CASAVHPLNEQFF; CDR3nt: TGTGCCAGCGCGGTGCATCCCCTCAATGAGCAGTTCTTC
abundance: .; v_gene: TRBV7-9; j_gene: TRBJ1-2; d_gene: .; CDR3aa: CASSLVLGTGHYGYTF; CDR3nt: TGTGCCAGCAGCTTAGTGCTAGGGACGGGACATTATGGCTACACCTTC
abundance: few; v_gene: TRBV29-1; j_gene: TRBJ2-5; d_gene: .; CDR3aa: CSHPSLKLSKETQYF; CDR3nt: TGCAGCCACCCCTCGCTTAAGCTTAGCAAAGAGACCCAGTACTTC
abundance: .; v_gene: TRBV6-6; j_gene: TRBJ1-4; d_gene: .; CDR3aa: CASSYMGGQGEKLFF; CDR3nt: TGTGCCAGCAGTTACATGGGAGGACAAGGGGAAAAACTGTTTTTT
abundance: few; v_gene: TRBV29-1; j_gene: TRBJ2-7; d_gene: .; CDR3aa: CSVRGFRETYEQYF; CDR3nt: TGCAGCGTTCGAGGGTTCCGGGAAACCTACGAGCAGTACTTC
abundance: few; v_gene: TRBV29-1; j_gene: TRBJ2-1; d_gene: TRBD2; CDR3aa: CSGCALGTSHYNEQFF; CDR3nt: TGCAGCGGTTGCGCCCTGGGGACTAGTCACTACAATGAGCAGTTCTTC
abundance: once; v_gene: TRBV29-1; j_gene: TRBJ2-5; d_gene: .; CDR3aa: CNVGGGDFHETQYF; CDR3nt: TGCAACGTGGGAGGGGGCGATTTTCACGAGACCCAGTACTTC
abundance: few; v_gene: TRBV12-3/TRBV12-4; j_gene: TRBJ1-2; d_gene: .; CDR3aa: CASGDPYGYTF; CDR3nt: TGTGCCAGCGGGGACCCATATGGCTACACCTTC
abundance: .; v_gene: TRBV5-1; j_gene: TRBJ2-5; d_gene: .; CDR3aa: CAASPGTSLQETQYF; CDR3nt: TGCGCCGCCTCCCCGGGAACTAGCCTACAAGAGACCCAGTACTTC
abundance: .; v_gene: TRBV29-1; j_gene: TRBJ2-5; d_gene: .; CDR3aa: CSVGLVGGRETQYF; CDR3nt: TGCAGCGTTGGGCTAGTGGGGGGGCGCGAGACCCAGTACTTC
abundance: once; v_gene: TRBV7-9; j_gene: TRBJ2-1; d_gene: TRBD2; CDR3aa: CASSLRTSGRLSYNEQFF; CDR3nt: TGTGCCAGCAGCTTAAGGACTAGCGGGAGGTTGTCATACAATGAGCAGTTCTTC
abundance: .; v_gene: TRBV2; j_gene: TRBJ2-1; d_gene: .; CDR3aa: CASSGGTTNEQFF; CDR3nt: TGTGCCAGCAGTGGAGGGACGACCAATGAGCAGTTCTTC
abundance: .; v_gene: TRBV5-1; j_gene: TRBJ2-3; d_gene: .; CDR3aa: CASSLQSTSTDTQYF; CDR3nt: TGCGCCAGCAGCTTGCAGTCTACTAGCACAGATACGCAGTATTTT
abundance: few; v_gene: TRBV28; j_gene: TRBJ2-1; d_gene: .; CDR3aa: CASKTYYRSYNEQFF; CDR3nt: TGTGCCAGCAAAACGTACTACCGCTCCTACAATGAGCAGTTCTTC
abundance: .; v_gene: TRBV6-1; j_gene: TRBJ2-7; d_gene: TRBD1; CDR3aa: CASSDANRGNHEQYF; CDR3nt: TGTGCCAGCAGTGATGCTAACAGGGGAAACCACGAGCAGTACTTC